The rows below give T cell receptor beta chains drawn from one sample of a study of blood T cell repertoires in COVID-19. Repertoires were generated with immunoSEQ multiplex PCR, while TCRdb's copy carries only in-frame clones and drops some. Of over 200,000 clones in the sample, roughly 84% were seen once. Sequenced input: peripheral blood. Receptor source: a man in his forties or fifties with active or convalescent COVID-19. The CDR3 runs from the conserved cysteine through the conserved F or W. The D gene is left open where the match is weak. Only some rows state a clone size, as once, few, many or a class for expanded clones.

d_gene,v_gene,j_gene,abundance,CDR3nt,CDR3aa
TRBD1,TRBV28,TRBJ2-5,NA,TGTGCCAGCAGTCTGAAGACAGGGGCGACCCCCCAACAAGAGACCCAGTACTTC,CASSLKTGATPQQETQYF
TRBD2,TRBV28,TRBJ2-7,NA,TGTGCCAGCAGTTTAACTACTTGGACTAGCGGGAGACTCTCCTCCTACGAGCAGTACTTC,CASSLTTWTSGRLSSYEQYF
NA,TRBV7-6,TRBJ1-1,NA,TGTGCCAGCAGCTCCCCACAGGGTGTGGCTTTCTTT,CASSSPQGVAFF
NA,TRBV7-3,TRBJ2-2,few,TGTGCCAGCAGCTTGGCGGGGACCGGGGAGCTGTTTTTT,CASSLAGTGELFF
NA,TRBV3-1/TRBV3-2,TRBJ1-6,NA,TGTGCCAGCAGCCAAGACGGTCTTATGGCCCTCCACTTT,CASSQDGLMALHF
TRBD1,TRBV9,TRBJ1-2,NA,TGTGCCAGTCAAACGGCGGCAGGGGGCATCTATGGCTACACCTTC,CASQTAAGGIYGYTF
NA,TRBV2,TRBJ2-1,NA,TGTGCCAGCACATCAGGATACAATGAGCAGTTCTTC,CASTSGYNEQFF
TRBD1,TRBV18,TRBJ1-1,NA,TGTGCCAGCTCAGATAGAAAGGGGGCGGGCACTGAAGCTTTCTTT,CASSDRKGAGTEAFF
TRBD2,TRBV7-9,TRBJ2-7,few,TGTGCCTCTGGGCCGGGACTAGCGCCCTCCGAGCAGTACTTC,CASGPGLAPSEQYF
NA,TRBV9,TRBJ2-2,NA,TGTGCCAGCAGCGTAGGTGTCCGCGGCGGGGCCGGGGAGCTGTTTTTT,CASSVGVRGGAGELFF
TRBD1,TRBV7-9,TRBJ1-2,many,TGTGCCAGCAGCTTAGTGCAGGGGGATGGCTACACCTTC,CASSLVQGDGYTF
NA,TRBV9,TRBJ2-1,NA,TGTGCCAGCAGCGTGGGCGGGAACTCCTACAATGAGCAGTTCTTC,CASSVGGNSYNEQFF
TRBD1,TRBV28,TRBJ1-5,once,TGTGCCAGCAGTTCAGGGGGAAGAGGGAATCAGCCCCAGCATTTT,CASSSGGRGNQPQHF
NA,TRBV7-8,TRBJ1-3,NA,TGTGCCAGCAGCTTAGGCAACAGGGAGACCGGAAACACCATATATTTT,CASSLGNRETGNTIYF
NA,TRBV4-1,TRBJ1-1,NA,TGCGCCAGCAGGGAGGGGACGAACACTGAAGCTTTCTTT,CASREGTNTEAFF
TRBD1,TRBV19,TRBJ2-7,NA,TGTGCCAGTAGTATGGCGGACAGGGAGTTCTACGAGCAGTACTTC,CASSMADREFYEQYF
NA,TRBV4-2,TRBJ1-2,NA,TGTGCCAGCAGCCAAGAAGCCTCGTCAGGGGAGGGTCGGTATGGCTACACCTTC,CASSQEASSGEGRYGYTF
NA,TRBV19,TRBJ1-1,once,TGTGCCAGTACCACAAGACATAGTAACACTGAAGCTTTCTTT,CASTTRHSNTEAFF
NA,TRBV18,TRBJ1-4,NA,TGTGCCAGCTCACCTGGAGGGTCGTATAATGAAAAACTGTTTTTT,CASSPGGSYNEKLFF
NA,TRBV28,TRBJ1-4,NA,TGTGCCAGCAGTTTATGGGGGGGAGGATGGCAAGCTAATGAAAAACTGTTTTTT,CASSLWGGGWQANEKLFF
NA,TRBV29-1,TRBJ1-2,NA,TGCAGCGCAGGACAGAGCTATGGCTACACCTTC,CSAGQSYGYTF
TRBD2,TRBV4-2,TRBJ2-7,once,TGTGCCAGCAGCCCTCTAGCGGGAAATACCTACGAGCAGTACTTC,CASSPLAGNTYEQYF
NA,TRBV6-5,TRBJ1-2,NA,TGTGCCAGCAGTTACCCCAGCGGGGGTGACTATGGCTACACCTTC,CASSYPSGGDYGYTF
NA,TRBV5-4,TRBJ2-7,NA,TGTGCCAGCAGCCAGGACATTTACGAGCAGTACTTC,CASSQDIYEQYF
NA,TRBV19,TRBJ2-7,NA,TGTGCCAGTAGTAGTGATCGCGCCTCCTACGAGCAGTACTTC,CASSSDRASYEQYF
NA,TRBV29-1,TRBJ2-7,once,TGCAGCGTTGAAAGTGAGTTTACGTCCTACGAGCAGTACTTC,CSVESEFTSYEQYF
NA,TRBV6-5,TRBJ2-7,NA,TGTGCCAGCAGTTACCTAGATGTAGAGTTATCCTACGAGCAGTACTTC,CASSYLDVELSYEQYF
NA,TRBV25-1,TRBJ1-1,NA,TGTGCCAGCAGCTCGCGGGACGGGAACACTGAAGCTTTCTTT,CASSSRDGNTEAFF
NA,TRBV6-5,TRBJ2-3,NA,TGTGCCAGCAGTTATTCGTATCAGGTGAACACAGATACGCAGTATTTT,CASSYSYQVNTDTQYF
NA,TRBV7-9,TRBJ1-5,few,TGTGCCAGCAGCCTCGGTCAGGGAGGGCAGCCCCAGCATTTT,CASSLGQGGQPQHF
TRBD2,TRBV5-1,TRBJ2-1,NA,TGCGCCAGCAGCTCCAGGACTAGCGGGGGCCTTTACAATGAGCAGTTCTTC,CASSSRTSGGLYNEQFF